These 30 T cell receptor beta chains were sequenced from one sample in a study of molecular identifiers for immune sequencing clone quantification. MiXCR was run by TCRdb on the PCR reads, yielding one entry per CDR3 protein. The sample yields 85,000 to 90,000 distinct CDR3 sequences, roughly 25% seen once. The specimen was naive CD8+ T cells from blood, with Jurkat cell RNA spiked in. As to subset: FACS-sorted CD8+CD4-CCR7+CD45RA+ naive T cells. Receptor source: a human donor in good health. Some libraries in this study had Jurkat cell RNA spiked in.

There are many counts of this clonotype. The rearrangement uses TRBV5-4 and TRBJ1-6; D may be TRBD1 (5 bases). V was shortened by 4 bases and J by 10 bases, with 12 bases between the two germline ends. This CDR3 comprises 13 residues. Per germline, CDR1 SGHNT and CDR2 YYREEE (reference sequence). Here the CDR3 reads CASSTGTASPLHF. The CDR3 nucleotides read TGTGCCAGCAGCACCGGGACGGCGTCACCCCTCCACTTT.

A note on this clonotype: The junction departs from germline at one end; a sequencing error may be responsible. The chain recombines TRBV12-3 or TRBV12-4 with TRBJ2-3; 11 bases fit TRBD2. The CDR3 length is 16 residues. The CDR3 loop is CASSQGTSGYTDTRYF. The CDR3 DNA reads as TGCGCCAGCAGTCAAGGGACTAGCGGATACACAGATACGCGGTATTTT.

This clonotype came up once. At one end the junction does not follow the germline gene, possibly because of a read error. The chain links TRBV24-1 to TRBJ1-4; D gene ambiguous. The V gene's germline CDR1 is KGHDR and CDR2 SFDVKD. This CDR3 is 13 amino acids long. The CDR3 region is CATSAGFYEKLIF. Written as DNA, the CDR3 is TGTGCCACCAGTGCAGGATTTTATGAAAAACTGATTTTT.

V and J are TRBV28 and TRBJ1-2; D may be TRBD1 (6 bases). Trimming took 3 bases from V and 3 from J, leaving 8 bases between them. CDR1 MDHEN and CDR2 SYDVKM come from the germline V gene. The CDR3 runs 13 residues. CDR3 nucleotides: TGTGCCAGCAGTTTCAGGACAGACTATGGCTACACCTTC. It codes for CASSFRTDYGYTF.

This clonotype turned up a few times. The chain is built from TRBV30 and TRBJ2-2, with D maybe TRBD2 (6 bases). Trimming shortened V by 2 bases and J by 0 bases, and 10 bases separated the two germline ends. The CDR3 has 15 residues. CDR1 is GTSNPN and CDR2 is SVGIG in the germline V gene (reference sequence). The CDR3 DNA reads TGTGCCTGGAGTCATGGGGGGTCGAACACCGGGGAGCTGTTTTTT. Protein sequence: CAWSHGGSNTGELFF.

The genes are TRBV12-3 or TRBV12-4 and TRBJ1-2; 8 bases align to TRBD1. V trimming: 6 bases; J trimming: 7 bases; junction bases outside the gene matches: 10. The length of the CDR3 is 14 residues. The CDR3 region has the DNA TGTGCCAGCAGCCTGGACAGGGTTGGAGCTGGCTACACCTTC. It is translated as CASSLDRVGAGYTF.

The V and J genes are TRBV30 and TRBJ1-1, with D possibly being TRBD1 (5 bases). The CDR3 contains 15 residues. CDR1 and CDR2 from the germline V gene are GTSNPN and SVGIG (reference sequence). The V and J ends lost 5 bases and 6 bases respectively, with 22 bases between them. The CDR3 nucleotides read TGTGCCTGGGAGCCTACGGGGGGGGGTTTACCTGAAGCTTTCTTT. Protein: CAWEPTGGGLPEAFF.

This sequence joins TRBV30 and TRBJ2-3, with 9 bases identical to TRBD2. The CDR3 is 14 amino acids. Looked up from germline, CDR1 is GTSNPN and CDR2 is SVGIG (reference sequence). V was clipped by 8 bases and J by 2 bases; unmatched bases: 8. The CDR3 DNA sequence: TGTGCCACAGGACTAGCGACGTACACAGATACGCAGTATTTT. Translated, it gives CATGLATYTDTQYF.

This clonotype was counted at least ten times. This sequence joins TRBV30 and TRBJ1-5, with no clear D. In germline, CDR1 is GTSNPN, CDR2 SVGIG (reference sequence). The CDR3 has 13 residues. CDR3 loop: CTSPSGGNQPQHF. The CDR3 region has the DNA TGTACATCACCATCCGGGGGCAATCAGCCCCAGCATTTT. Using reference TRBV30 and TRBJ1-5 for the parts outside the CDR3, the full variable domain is SQTIHQWPATLVQPVGSPLSLECTVEGTSNPNLYWYRQAAGRGLQLLFYSVGIGQISSEVPQNLSASRPQDRQFILSSKKLLLSDSGFYLCTSPSGGNQPQHFGDGTRLSIL.

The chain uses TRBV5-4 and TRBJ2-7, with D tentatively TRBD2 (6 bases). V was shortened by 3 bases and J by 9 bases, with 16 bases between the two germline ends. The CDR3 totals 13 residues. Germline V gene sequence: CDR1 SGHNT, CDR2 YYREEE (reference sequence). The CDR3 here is CASSWGEVEVQYF. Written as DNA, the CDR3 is TGTGCCAGCAGCTGGGGGGAGGTGGAAGTGCAGTACTTC.

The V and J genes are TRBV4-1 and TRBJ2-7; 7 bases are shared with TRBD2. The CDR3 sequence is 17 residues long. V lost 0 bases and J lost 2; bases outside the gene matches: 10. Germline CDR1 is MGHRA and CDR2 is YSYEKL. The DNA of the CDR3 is TGCGCCAGCAGCCAAGATTTGACGGCTAGCGGAGCCTACGAGCAGTACTTC. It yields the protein CASSQDLTASGAYEQYF.

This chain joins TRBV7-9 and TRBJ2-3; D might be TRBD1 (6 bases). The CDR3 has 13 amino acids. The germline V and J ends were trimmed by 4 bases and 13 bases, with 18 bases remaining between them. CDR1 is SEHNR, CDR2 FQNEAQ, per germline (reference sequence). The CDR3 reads CASSSAGTINKYF. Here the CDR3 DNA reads TGTGCCAGCAGCTCGGCCGGGACAATAAACAAGTATTTT.

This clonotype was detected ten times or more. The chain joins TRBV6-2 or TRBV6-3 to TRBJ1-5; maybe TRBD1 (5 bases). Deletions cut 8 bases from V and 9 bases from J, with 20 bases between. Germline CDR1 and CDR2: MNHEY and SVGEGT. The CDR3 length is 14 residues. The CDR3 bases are TGTGCCAGCCACCGCGGGGCCGCTCTTTGGCCCCAGCATTTT. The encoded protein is CASHRGAALWPQHF.

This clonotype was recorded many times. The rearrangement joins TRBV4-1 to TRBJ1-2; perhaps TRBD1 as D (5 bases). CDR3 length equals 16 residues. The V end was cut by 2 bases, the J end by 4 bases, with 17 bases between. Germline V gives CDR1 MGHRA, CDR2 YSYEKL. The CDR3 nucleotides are TGCGCCAGCAGCCAATTACCGGGGGAGGGAGGCTATGGCTACACCTTC. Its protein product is CASSQLPGEGGYGYTF.

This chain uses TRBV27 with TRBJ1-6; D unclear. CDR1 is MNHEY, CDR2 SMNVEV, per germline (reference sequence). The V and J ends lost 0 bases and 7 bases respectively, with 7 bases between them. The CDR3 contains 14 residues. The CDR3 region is CASSLSGLNSPLHF. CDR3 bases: TGTGCCAGCAGTTTATCGGGCCTGAATTCACCCCTCCACTTT.

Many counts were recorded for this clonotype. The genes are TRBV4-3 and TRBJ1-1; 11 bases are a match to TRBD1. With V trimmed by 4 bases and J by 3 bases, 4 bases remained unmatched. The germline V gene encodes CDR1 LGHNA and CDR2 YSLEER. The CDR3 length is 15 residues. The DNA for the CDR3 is TGCGCCAGCAGCCGGGACAGGGGGTTCGACACTGAAGCTTTCTTT. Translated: CASSRDRGFDTEAFF.

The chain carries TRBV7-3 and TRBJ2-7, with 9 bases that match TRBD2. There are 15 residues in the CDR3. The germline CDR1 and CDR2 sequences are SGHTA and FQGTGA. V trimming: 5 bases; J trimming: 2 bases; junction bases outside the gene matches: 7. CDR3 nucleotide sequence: TGTGCCAGCAGCGTTGCAGCGGGAGGTACCTACGAGCAGTACTTC. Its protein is CASSVAAGGTYEQYF.

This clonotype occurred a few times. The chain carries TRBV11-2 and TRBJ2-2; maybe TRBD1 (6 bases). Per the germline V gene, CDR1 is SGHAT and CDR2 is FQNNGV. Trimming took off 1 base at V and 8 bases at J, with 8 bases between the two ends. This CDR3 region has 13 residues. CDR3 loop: CASSLVGAGELFF. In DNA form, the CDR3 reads TGTGCCAGCAGCTTAGTGGGGGCAGGGGAGCTGTTTTTT. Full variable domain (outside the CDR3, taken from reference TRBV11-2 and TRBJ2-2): EAGVAQSPRYKIIEKRQSVAFWCNPISGHATLYWYQQILGQGPKLLIQFQNNGVVDDSQLPKDRFSAERLKGVDSTLKIQPAKLEDSAVYLCASSLVGAGELFFGEGSRLTVL.

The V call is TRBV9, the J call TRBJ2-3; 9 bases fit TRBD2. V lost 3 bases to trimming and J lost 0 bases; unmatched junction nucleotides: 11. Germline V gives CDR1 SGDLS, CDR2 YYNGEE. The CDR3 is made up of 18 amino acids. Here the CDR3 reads CASSAPASGETSTDTQYF. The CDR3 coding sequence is TGTGCCAGCAGCGCCCCTGCTAGCGGGGAGACGAGCACAGATACGCAGTATTTT.

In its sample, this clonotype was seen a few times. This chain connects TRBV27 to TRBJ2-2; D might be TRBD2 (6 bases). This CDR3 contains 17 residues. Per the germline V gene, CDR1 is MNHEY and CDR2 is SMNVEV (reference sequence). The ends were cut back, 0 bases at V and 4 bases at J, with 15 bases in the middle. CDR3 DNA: TGTGCCAGCAGTTTATCGGGGAGTTACGGGGGCACCGGGGAGCTGTTTTTT. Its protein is CASSLSGSYGGTGELFF.

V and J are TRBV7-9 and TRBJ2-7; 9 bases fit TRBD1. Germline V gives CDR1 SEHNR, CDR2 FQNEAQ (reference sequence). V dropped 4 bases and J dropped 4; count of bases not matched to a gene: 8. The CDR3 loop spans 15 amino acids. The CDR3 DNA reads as TGTGCCAGCAGCTCCGGATCCGGGACAGGGTACGAGCAGTACTTC. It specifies CASSSGSGTGYEQYF.

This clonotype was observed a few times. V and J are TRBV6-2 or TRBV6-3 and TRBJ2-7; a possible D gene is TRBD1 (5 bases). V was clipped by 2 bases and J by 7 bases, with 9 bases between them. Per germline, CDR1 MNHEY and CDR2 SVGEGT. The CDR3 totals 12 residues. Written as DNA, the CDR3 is TGTGCCAGCAGTTACGGGGCTAGTGAGCAGTACTTC. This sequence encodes CASSYGASEQYF.

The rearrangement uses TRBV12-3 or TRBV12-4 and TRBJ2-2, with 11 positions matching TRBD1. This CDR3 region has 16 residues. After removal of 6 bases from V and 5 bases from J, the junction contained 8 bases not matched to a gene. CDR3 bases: TGTGCCAGCAGCCTGGACAGGGGGCTGTGGACCGGGGAGCTGTTTTTT. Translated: CASSLDRGLWTGELFF.

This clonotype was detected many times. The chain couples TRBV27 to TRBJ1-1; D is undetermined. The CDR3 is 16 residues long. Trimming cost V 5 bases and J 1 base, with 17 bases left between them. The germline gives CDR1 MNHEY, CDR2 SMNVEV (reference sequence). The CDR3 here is CASSPWEASANTEAFF. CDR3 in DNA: TGTGCCAGCAGTCCCTGGGAGGCCTCGGCGAACACTGAAGCTTTCTTT.

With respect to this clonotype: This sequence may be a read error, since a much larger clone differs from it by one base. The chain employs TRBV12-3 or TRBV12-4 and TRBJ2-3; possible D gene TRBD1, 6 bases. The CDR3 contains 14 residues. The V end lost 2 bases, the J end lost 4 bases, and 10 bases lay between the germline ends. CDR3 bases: TGTGCCAGCAGTTTACAGGGGTGGGCAGATACGCAGTATTTT. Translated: CASSLQGWADTQYF.

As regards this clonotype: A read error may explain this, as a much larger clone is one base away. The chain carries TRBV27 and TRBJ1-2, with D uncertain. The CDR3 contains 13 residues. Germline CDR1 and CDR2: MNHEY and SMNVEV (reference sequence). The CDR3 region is CASGLRSDYGYTF. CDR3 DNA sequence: TGTGCCAGCGGTTTAAGGTCAGACTATGGCTACACCTTC.

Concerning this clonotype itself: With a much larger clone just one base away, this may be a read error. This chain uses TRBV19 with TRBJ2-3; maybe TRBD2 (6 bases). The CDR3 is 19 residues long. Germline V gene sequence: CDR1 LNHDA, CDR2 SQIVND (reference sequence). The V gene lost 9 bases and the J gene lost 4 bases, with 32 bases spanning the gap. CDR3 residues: CASHPGGGRTPKSADTQYF. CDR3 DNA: TGTGCCAGCCACCCCGGGGGAGGACGTACCCCAAAGAGCGCAGATACGCAGTATTTT.

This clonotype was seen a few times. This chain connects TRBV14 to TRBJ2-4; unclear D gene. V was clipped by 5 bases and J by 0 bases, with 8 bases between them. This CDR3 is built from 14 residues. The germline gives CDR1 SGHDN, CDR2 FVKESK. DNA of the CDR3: TGTGCCAGCAGCGGGAACTTAGCCAAAAACATTCAGTACTTC. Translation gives CASSGNLAKNIQYF.

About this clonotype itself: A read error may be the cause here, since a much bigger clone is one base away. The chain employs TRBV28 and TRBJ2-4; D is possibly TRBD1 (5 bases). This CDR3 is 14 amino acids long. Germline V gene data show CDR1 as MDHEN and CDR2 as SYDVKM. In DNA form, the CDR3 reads TGTGCCAGCAGTTTTAGGGGATCCAAAAACATTCGGTACTTC. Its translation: CASSFRGSKNIRYF.

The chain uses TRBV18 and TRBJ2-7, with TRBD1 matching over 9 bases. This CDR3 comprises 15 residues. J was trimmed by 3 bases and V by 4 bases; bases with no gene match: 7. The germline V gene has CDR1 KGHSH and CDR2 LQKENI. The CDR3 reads CASSLGTGKNYEQYF. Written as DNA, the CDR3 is TGTGCCAGCTCACTGGGGACAGGGAAGAACTACGAGCAGTACTTC. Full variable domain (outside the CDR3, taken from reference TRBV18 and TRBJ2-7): NAGVMQNPRHLVRRRGQEARLRCSPMKGHSHVYWYRQLPEEGLKFMVYLQKENIIDESGMPKERFSAEFPKEGPSILRIQQVVRGDSAAYFCASSLGTGKNYEQYFGPGTRLTVT.